Sequencing of this T cell receptor (beta chain) was carried out in a study of CD8+CD57+ T cells in acquired aplastic anemia. This clonotype has more than one count but fewer than ten. By flow cytometry, patients selected for sequencing had shown an expansion of CD8+CD57+ cells. Genomic DNA constituted the template upon which TCR beta VDJ and CDR3 profiling was performed. Using its own MiXCR run on the reads, TCRdb lists one record per CDR3 protein. Of 250,000 to 300,000 distinct CDR3 sequences listed, roughly 59% are singletons. J lost 3 bases, V lost 6 bases, and 9 bases had no gene match. CDR1 and CDR2 from the germline V gene are SNHLY and FYNNEI. This CDR3 spans 17 amino acids.

Sequencing was carried out using sorted CD4+, CD8+, or CD8+CD57+ T cells (not recorded which) from PBMCs. The sequence was collected from a human donor with aplastic anemia. The chain links TRBV2 to TRBJ2-3, with 13 bases aligning to TRBD2. The CDR3 is CASRPGLAGTGTDTQYF. CDR3 DNA sequence: TGTGCCAGCAGGCCGGGACTAGCGGGAACTGGGACAGATACGCAGTATTTT. The full variable domain, in which reference TRBV2 and TRBJ2-3 provide the parts outside the CDR3, is EPEVTQTPSHQVTQMGQEVILRCVPISNHLYFYWYRQILGQKVEFLVSFYNNEISEKSEIFDDQFSVERPDGSNFTLKIRSTKLEDSAMYFCASRPGLAGTGTDTQYFGPGTRLTVL.